One sample yielded the 16 T cell receptor beta chains listed below, sequenced in a study of cytomegalovirus exposure and HLA in healthy donors. Sequencing used immunoSEQ multiplex PCR; TCRdb keeps in-frame clones, though not all of them. The data hold fewer than 400,000 clones, with roughly 87% observed a single time. Sequenced material: PBMCs. Receptor source: a man under 40 in good health and CMV-seronegative.

This chain joins TRBV19 and TRBJ2-6, with 7 bases that match TRBD1. The germline gives CDR1 LNHDA, CDR2 SQIVND (reference sequence). The length of the CDR3 is 15 residues. V shed 4 bases and J 7 bases; nucleotides not matched to a gene: 7. DNA for the CDR3: TGTGCCAGTAGTAAAGGACAGGCGGATGCCAACGTCCTGACTTTC. Translation: CASSKGQADANVLTF. Full variable domain (rest looked up from reference TRBV19 and TRBJ2-6): DGGITQSPKYLFRKEGQNVTLSCEQNLNHDAMYWYRQDPGQGLRLIYYSQIVNDFQKGDIAEGYSVSREKKESFPLTVTSAQKNPTAFYLCASSKGQADANVLTFGAGSRLTVL.

J is TRBJ2-7 and V is TRBV7-2; a weak D match, TRBD1 (5 bases). Germline V gives CDR1 SGHTA, CDR2 FQGNSA. The CDR3 covers 13 residues. V shed 5 bases and J shed 6 bases, with 14 bases lying between them. The CDR3 here is CASSLTRVGEQYF. CDR3 bases: TGTGCCAGCAGCCTAACCAGGGTAGGCGAGCAGTACTTC.

This chain joins TRBV13 and TRBJ2-1; the match to TRBD1 covers 8 bases. This CDR3 spans 15 amino acids. V shed 5 bases and J 1 base; nucleotides not matched to a gene: 4. The germline CDR1 and CDR2 sequences are PRHDT and FYEKMQ (reference sequence). CDR3 residues: CASSHRDRSYNEQFF. For the CDR3, the DNA is TGTGCCAGCAGCCACCGGGACAGGTCCTACAATGAGCAGTTCTTC.

This chain joins TRBV7-2 and TRBJ1-3, with D unresolved. CDR3 length equals 12 residues. Germline V gene data show CDR1 as SGHTA and CDR2 as FQGNSA. V was cut by 5 bases and J by 7 bases, with 9 bases left in between. CDR3 protein: CASSRERNTIYF. CDR3 DNA sequence: TGTGCCAGCAGCAGGGAGCGCAACACCATATATTTT.

The chain uses TRBV6-1 and TRBJ1-4; 8 bases are a match to TRBD1. V lost 10 bases, J lost 4 bases, and 5 bases stayed unmatched. The germline gives CDR1 MNHNS, CDR2 SASEGT. This CDR3 comprises 13 residues. DNA of the CDR3: TGTGCCACTAGACAGGGGCTTAATGAAAAACTGTTTTTT. Translation: CATRQGLNEKLFF.

The chain carries TRBV5-1 and TRBJ2-7; D may be TRBD1 (6 bases). CDR1 SGHRS and CDR2 YFSETQ come from the germline V gene. Trimming pared 3 bases from V and 9 bases from J, leaving 10 bases between. The CDR3 is 11 amino acids. CDR3 sequence: CASSYGQMQYF. The CDR3 region has the DNA TGCGCCAGCAGCTATGGACAGATGCAGTACTTC.

The chain uses TRBV2 and TRBJ1-1; D possibly corresponds to TRBD1 (6 bases). Germline V CDR1 and CDR2: SNHLY, FYNNEI. Trimming cost V 5 bases and J 11 bases, with 18 bases left between them. The CDR3 runs 13 residues. The CDR3 sequence: CASSPDRDKEAFF. The CDR3 nucleotides are TGTGCCAGCAGTCCGGACCGGGACAAGGAGGCTTTCTTT.

The V gene is TRBV5-8, the J gene TRBJ1-1, with D tentatively TRBD1 (6 bases). The CDR3 is 14 amino acids. CDR1 is SGHTS and CDR2 is YDEGEE in the germline V gene. With 2 bases removed from V and 6 bases from J, the gap between germline ends came to 14 bases. The CDR3: CASSLHRALSEAFF. The CDR3, as DNA: TGTGCCAGCAGCTTACACAGGGCGTTGTCTGAAGCTTTCTTT.

This CDR3 is CASTLGQGLDGEKLFF. The CDR3 coding sequence is TGTGCCAGTACCTTGGGACAGGGTCTAGATGGGGAAAAACTGTTTTTT. The chain employs TRBV5-6 and TRBJ1-4, with TRBD1 matching over 9 bases. Germline CDR1 reads SGHDT; CDR2 reads YYEEEE. This CDR3 comprises 16 residues. V was pared by 8 bases and J by 8 bases, with 16 bases of the junction left unmatched.

This chain connects TRBV7-6 to TRBJ1-4, with TRBD1 identical over 7 bases. Germline CDR1 and CDR2: SGHVS and FNYEAQ. Losses at the gene ends were 2 bases for V and 7 bases for J; bases not matched to a gene: 7. This CDR3 contains 15 residues. The CDR3 loop reads CASSLMGQITEKLFF. As DNA, the CDR3 is TGTGCCAGCAGCTTAATGGGACAGATTACTGAAAAACTGTTTTTT.

CDR3 bases: TGTGCCAGCAGTCCCGCGGGGGAGTCCTATAATTCACCCCTCCACTTT. This translates into CASSPAGESYNSPLHF. The chain uses TRBV2 and TRBJ1-6; maybe TRBD1 (5 bases). CDR1 and CDR2 from the germline V gene are SNHLY and FYNNEI. Trimming left V 5 bases short and J 1 base short, with 12 bases between. The CDR3 extends over 16 amino acids.

The CDR3 nucleotides are TGTGCCAGCAGCCCGGGACACACTAGCAATCAGCCCCAGCATTTT. Translation gives CASSPGHTSNQPQHF. The rearrangement links TRBV25-1 to TRBJ1-5; a possible D gene is TRBD1 (6 bases). CDR1 and CDR2 from the germline V gene are MGHDK and SYGVNS. The V end lost 6 bases, the J end lost 0 bases, and 12 bases lay between the germline ends. The CDR3 has 15 amino acids.

This clone was observed once. The chain uses TRBV4-1 and TRBJ2-7; D remains unclear. The germline V gene encodes CDR1 MGHRA and CDR2 YSYEKL. The CDR3 spans 15 residues. V lost 3 bases to trimming and J lost 4 bases, with 16 bases between them. The CDR3 is CASSQGQLGTYEQYF. CDR3 nucleotides: TGCGCCAGCAGCCAGGGCCAACTGGGCACTTACGAGCAGTACTTC.

This chain connects TRBV6-6 to TRBJ2-1; 9 bases are a match to TRBD1. J lost 4 bases, V lost 6 bases, and 7 bases had no gene match. Germline V lookup: CDR1 MNHNY, CDR2 SVGAGI (reference sequence). CDR3 length equals 15 residues. Here the CDR3 reads CASRHRTGVYNEQFF. CDR3 bases: TGTGCCAGCAGACACCGGACAGGGGTTTACAATGAGCAGTTCTTC.

The V call is TRBV5-1, the J call TRBJ2-5; D gene unclear. This CDR3 has 14 amino acids. Germline V lookup: CDR1 SGHRS, CDR2 YFSETQ. The V end was cut by 0 bases, the J end by 2 bases, with 8 bases between. CDR3 bases: TGCGCCAGCAGCTTGGTTACGGGTCAAGAGACCCAGTACTTC. It codes for CASSLVTGQETQYF.

Of note for this clone: At one boundary the junction diverges from the germline segment, which might be a read error. V and J are TRBV12-5 and TRBJ1-2; D uncertain. The germline gives CDR1 LGHNT, CDR2 FRNRAP. CDR3 length: 14 amino acids. In nucleotides, the CDR3 is TGTGCTAGTGGTTTGAAGATATCTAATTATGGCTACACCTTC. Encoded protein: CASGLKISNYGYTF.